These T cell receptor beta chains were read from a single sample in a study of regulatory T cells in long-lasting Graves disease. Via MiXCR, TCRdb re-called the multiplex PCR reads, giving one row per CDR3 protein. The sample shows 600,000 to 650,000 distinct CDR3 sequences, less than 20% of them seen only once. The sample also formed part of further work on T cells in Graves' hyperthyroidism and ophthalmopathy.

The source was peripheral blood mononuclear cells (PBMCs), collected at new diagnosis, from a patient treated with antithyroid drugs. The receptors derive from a woman under 40 with Graves disease. Each CDR3 is given with its conserved first and last residue. Fields, in order: V gene, D gene, J gene, clone size, CDR3 protein, CDR3 DNA. A D gene is named only where the DNA matches it firmly. Clone size, where shown, is once, few, many, or a class for clones that have expanded.

V: TRBV19
D: TRBD1
J: TRBJ2-7
size: .
CDR3: CASSTSGTGRGEQYF
DNA: TGTGCCAGTAGTACGTCCGGGACAGGGAGAGGCGAGCAGTACTTC

V: TRBV14
D: TRBD1
J: TRBJ2-7
size: .
CDR3: CASSRQPGQGAGEQYF
DNA: TGTGCCAGCAGCCGACAACCGGGACAGGGGGCGGGCGAGCAGTACTTC

V: TRBV7-9
D: TRBD1
J: TRBJ1-1
size: .
CDR3: CASSPATGPNTEAFF
DNA: TGTGCCAGCAGCCCTGCGACAGGGCCGAACACTGAAGCTTTCTTT

V: TRBV6-1
D: .
J: TRBJ1-3
size: few
CDR3: CATRVSGNTIYF
DNA: TGTGCCACCCGGGTCTCTGGAAACACCATATATTTT

V: TRBV6-1
D: .
J: TRBJ2-3
size: few
CDR3: CASSTPGQRDTHYF
DNA: TGTGCCAGCAGCACTCCGGGACAGCGGGATACGCATTATTTT

V: TRBV2
D: .
J: TRBJ2-3
size: many
CDR3: CASSERLYTDTQYF
DNA: TGTGCCAGCAGTGAACGGCTATACACAGATACGCAGTATTTT

V: TRBV2
D: .
J: TRBJ1-5
size: many
CDR3: CASSGSAGLTHQPQHF
DNA: TGTGCCAGCAGTGGATCGGCAGGGCTAACCCATCAGCCCCAGCATTTT

V: TRBV19
D: TRBD1
J: TRBJ1-6
size: few
CDR3: CASGQGNSPLHF
DNA: TGTGCCAGCGGACAGGGGAATTCACCCCTCCACTTT

V: TRBV28
D: TRBD2
J: TRBJ2-1
size: few
CDR3: CASRGSGASSYNEQFF
DNA: TGTGCCAGCAGGGGTAGCGGGGCGAGCTCCTACAATGAGCAGTTCTTC

V: TRBV20-1
D: TRBD2
J: TRBJ2-1
size: .
CDR3: CSAPGTSGISYNEQFF
DNA: TGCAGTGCCCCCGGGACTAGCGGGATCTCCTACAATGAGCAGTTCTTC

V: TRBV7-9
D: .
J: TRBJ2-1
size: many
CDR3: CASTEAETYNEQFF
DNA: TGTGCCAGCACGGAAGCGGAAACCTACAATGAGCAGTTCTTC

V: TRBV30
D: .
J: TRBJ2-7
size: many
CDR3: CAGTHLGAYEQYF
DNA: TGTGCCGGAACCCACCTGGGGGCCTACGAGCAGTACTTC

V: TRBV7-8
D: TRBD1
J: TRBJ1-2
size: few
CDR3: CASSLGLGQTYGYTF
DNA: TGTGCCAGCAGCTTAGGGTTGGGACAGACGTATGGCTACACCTTC

V: TRBV30
D: TRBD2
J: TRBJ2-1
size: few
CDR3: CASGRAGSRNEQFF
DNA: TGTGCCTCCGGGCGAGCGGGAAGTCGGAATGAGCAGTTCTTC

V: TRBV20-1
D: .
J: TRBJ1-5
size: many
CDR3: CSARSDLINQPQHF
DNA: TGCAGTGCTAGGAGCGATCTTATCAATCAGCCCCAGCATTTT

V: TRBV28
D: .
J: TRBJ2-5
size: few
CDR3: CATRWPGTGETQYF
DNA: TGTGCCACGAGATGGCCGGGGACGGGAGAGACCCAGTACTTC

V: TRBV28
D: .
J: TRBJ2-3
size: few
CDR3: CASGKRTDTQYF
DNA: TGTGCCAGCGGCAAGAGAACAGATACGCAGTATTTT

V: TRBV3-1
D: .
J: TRBJ1-3
size: .
CDR3: CASSQAGKILGNTIYF
DNA: TGTGCCAGCAGCCAAGCGGGAAAAATCTTGGGGAACACCATATATTTT

V: TRBV27
D: TRBD2
J: TRBJ2-5
size: few
CDR3: CASSEVGLAGEGGETQYF
DNA: TGTGCCAGCAGTGAAGTGGGTCTAGCGGGAGAGGGGGGAGAGACCCAGTACTTC

V: TRBV12-3/TRBV12-4
D: .
J: TRBJ2-6
size: many
CDR3: CASSLLGPGANVLTF
DNA: TGTGCCAGCAGTTTACTAGGGCCAGGGGCCAACGTCCTGACTTTC

V: TRBV29-1
D: TRBD2
J: TRBJ2-1
size: .
CDR3: CSVRASGRARSNEQFF
DNA: TGCAGCGTCAGGGCTAGCGGGAGGGCCCGCAGCAATGAGCAGTTCTTC

V: TRBV19
D: .
J: TRBJ1-5
size: .
CDR3: CASSIGVGNSNQPQHF
DNA: TGTGCCAGTAGTATTGGGGTAGGTAACTCTAATCAGCCCCAGCATTTT

V: TRBV4-1
D: .
J: TRBJ1-4
size: .
CDR3: CASSHPGQMNEKLFF
DNA: TGCGCCAGCAGCCATCCGGGACAAATGAATGAAAAACTGTTTTTT

V: TRBV12-3/TRBV12-4
D: .
J: TRBJ1-5
size: many
CDR3: CASSLRGQGKDQPQHF
DNA: TGTGCCAGCAGTTTAAGAGGCCAGGGTAAGGATCAGCCCCAGCATTTT